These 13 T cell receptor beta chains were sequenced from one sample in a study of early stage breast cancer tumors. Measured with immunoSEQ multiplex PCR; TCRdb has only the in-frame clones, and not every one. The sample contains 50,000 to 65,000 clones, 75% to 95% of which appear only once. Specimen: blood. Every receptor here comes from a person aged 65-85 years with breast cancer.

For the CDR3, the DNA is TGTGCCAGCAGTCCCCCGTCGGGGCGGGATTGGGAGCAGTACTTC. It codes for CASSPPSGRDWEQYF. The V gene is TRBV28, the J gene TRBJ2-7; D is perhaps TRBD2 (6 bases). There are 15 residues in the CDR3. Trimming removed 5 bases from V and 7 bases from J, with 21 bases in between. CDR1 MDHEN and CDR2 SYDVKM come from the germline V gene.

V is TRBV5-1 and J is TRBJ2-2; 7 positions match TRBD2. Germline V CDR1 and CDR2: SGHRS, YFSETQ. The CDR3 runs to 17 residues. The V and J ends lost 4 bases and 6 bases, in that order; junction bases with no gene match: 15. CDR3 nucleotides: TGCGCCAGCAGCACCGAACCGGTAGCGGGCGGTTCCGGGGAGCTGTTTTTT. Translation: CASSTEPVAGGSGELFF.

DNA of the CDR3: TGTGCCAGCAAGCGGGGGGCGGGCACTGAAGCTTTCTTT. This codes for CASKRGAGTEAFF. The chain carries TRBV28 and TRBJ1-1; D perhaps matches TRBD1 (6 bases). There are 13 residues in the CDR3. V was clipped by 7 bases and J by 4 bases, with 13 bases between them. Per germline, CDR1 MDHEN and CDR2 SYDVKM.

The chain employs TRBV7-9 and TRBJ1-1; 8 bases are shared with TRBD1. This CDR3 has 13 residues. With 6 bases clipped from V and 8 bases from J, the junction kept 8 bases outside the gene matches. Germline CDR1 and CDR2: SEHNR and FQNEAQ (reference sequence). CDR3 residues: CASRTGVLSEAFF. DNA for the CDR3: TGTGCCAGCAGGACAGGGGTTTTATCCGAAGCTTTCTTT.

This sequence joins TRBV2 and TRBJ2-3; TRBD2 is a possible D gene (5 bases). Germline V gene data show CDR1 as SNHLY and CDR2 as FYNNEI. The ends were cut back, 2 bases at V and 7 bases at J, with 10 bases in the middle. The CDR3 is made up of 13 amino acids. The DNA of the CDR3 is TGTGCCAGCAGTGAATCGAGGGAGTATACGCAGTATTTT. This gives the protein CASSESREYTQYF.

CDR3: CASSSARTGGYEQYF. In DNA, the CDR3 is TGCGCCAGCAGCTCAGCTCGGACAGGGGGCTACGAGCAGTACTTC. V gene TRBV5-1 combines with J gene TRBJ2-7, with 10 bases that match TRBD1. CDR1 is SGHRS, CDR2 YFSETQ, per germline. The CDR3 runs 15 residues. V gave up 3 bases and J gave up 3 bases; unmatched junction bases: 6.

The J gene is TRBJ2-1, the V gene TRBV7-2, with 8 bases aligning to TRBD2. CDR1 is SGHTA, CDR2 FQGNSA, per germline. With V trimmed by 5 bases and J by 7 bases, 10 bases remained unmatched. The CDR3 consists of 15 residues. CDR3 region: CASSQDGGAANEQFF. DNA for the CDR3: TGTGCCAGCAGCCAAGACGGGGGGGCCGCAAATGAGCAGTTCTTC.

The CDR3 protein is CASSPAGQDNYGYTF. The CDR3 DNA sequence: TGTGCCAGCTCACCAGCCGGACAGGACAACTATGGCTACACCTTC. This chain links TRBV18 with TRBJ1-2, with 7 bases that match TRBD1. In germline, CDR1 is KGHSH, CDR2 LQKENI. The CDR3 is 15 amino acids. Germline trimming cut 2 bases from V and 2 bases from J; bases unmatched to any gene: 5.

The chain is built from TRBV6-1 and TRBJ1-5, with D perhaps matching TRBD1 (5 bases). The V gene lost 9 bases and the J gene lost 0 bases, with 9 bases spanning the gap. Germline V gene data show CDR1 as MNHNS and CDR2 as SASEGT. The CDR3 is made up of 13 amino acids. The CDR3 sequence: CASLQASNQPQHF. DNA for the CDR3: TGTGCCAGTTTACAGGCTAGCAATCAGCCCCAGCATTTT.

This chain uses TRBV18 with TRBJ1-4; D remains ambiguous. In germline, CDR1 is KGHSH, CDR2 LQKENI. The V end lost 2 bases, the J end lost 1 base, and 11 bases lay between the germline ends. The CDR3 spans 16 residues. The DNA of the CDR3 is TGTGCCAGCTCACCAGCGGTTGGAGGAACTAATGAAAAACTGTTTTTT. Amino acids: CASSPAVGGTNEKLFF.

The DNA of the CDR3 is TGTGCCAGCAGCTGGGACAGGAGTACATCACCCCTCCACTTT. Translated, it gives CASSWDRSTSPLHF. This chain uses TRBV5-6 with TRBJ1-6, with 8 bases matching TRBD1. V gave up 3 bases and J gave up 10 bases; unmatched junction bases: 6. The CDR3 sequence is 14 residues long. Germline V gene lookup returns CDR1 SGHDT and CDR2 YYEEEE.

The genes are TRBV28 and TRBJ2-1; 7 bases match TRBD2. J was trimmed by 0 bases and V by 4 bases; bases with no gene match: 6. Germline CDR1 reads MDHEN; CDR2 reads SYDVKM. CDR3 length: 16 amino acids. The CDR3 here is CASSSSGISSYNEQFF. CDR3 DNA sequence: TGTGCCAGCAGTTCTAGCGGAATTAGCTCCTACAATGAGCAGTTCTTC.

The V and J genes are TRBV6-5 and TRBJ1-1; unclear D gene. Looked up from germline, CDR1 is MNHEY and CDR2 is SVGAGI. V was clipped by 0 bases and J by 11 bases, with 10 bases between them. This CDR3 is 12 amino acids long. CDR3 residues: CASSYSRGRAFF. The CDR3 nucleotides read TGTGCCAGCAGTTACTCGAGAGGCCGGGCTTTCTTT.